A single TCR beta chain is shown here with its context. Its recognized antigen is unknown. The input lacks base qualities; no much larger clone sits a single base away. The library was generated by the immunoSEQ multiplex PCR assay. TCRdb re-hosts the immuneACCESS table, in-frame sequences only. Its copies lack some clones; in the studies checked, an unresolved V gene accounts for under half of them, and the cause for the rest is not known. The sample table holds about 92,000 clones, of which roughly 93% were seen once. The top ten clones comprise 3.5% to 4.5% of the sample. The data derive from a study of T cell changes during pregnancy in multiple sclerosis (dated by TCRdb to about 2019). Describing the broader study: Changes in the T cell repertoire over the course of pregnancy were examined in this study in women with multiple sclerosis.

The germline V gene supplies CDR1 SGHTA and CDR2 FQGTGA. Unmatched junction bases come to 2, with V trimmed by 5 bases and J by 0 bases. Inclusive of the bounding cysteine and phenylalanine, the CDR3 is 14 residues long. Only the CDR3 region is kept as DNA, spanning 42 bases read in frame from base 1. The TCR was taken from a female donor with multiple sclerosis, enrolled in a pregnancy study. Sequencing was performed on peripheral blood, taken in the first trimester of pregnancy. Recombination linked TRBV7-3 to TRBJ2-3; TRBD2 fits 7 bases in the junction. The DNA reads TGTGCCAGCAGCGGGGGACTAAGCACAGATACGCAGTATTTT. This encodes CASSGGLSTDTQYF.